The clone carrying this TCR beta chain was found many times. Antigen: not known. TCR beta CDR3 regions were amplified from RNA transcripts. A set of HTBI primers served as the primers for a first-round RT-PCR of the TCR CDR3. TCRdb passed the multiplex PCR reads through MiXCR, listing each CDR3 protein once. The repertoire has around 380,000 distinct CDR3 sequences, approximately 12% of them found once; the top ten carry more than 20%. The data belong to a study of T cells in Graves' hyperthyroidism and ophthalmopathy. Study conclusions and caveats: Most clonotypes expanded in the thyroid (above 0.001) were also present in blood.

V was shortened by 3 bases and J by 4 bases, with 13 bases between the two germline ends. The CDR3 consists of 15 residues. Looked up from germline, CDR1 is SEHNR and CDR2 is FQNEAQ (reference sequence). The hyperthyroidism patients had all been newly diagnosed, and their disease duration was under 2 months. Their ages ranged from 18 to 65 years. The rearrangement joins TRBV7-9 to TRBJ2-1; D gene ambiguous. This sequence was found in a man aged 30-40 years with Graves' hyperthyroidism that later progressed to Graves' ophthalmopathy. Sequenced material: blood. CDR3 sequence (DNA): TGTGCCAGCAGCTTGCTAGAACGCCGGTACAATGAGCAGTTCTTC. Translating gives CASSLLERRYNEQFF.